Shown below are 9 T cell receptor beta chains from a single sample sequenced in a study of T cell responses to AZD1222 COVID-19 vaccine. Generated by immunoSEQ multiplex PCR, the TCRdb table keeps only in-frame clones and is missing some. The table has roughly 72,000 clones, about nine tenths seen once. Sequenced here: peripheral blood, sampled 28 days after the second dose of the MenACWY control vaccine. The receptors originated from an adult who received the MenACWY meningococcal vaccine as a control.

The chain couples TRBV5-1 to TRBJ2-2; 10 bases fit TRBD2. The ends lost 0 bases at V and 4 bases at J; junction bases unmatched: 9. In germline, CDR1 is SGHRS, CDR2 YFSETQ. This CDR3 is built from 18 residues. DNA of the CDR3: TGCGCCAGCAGCTTGGAAGGGGGACTAGCGATAATCACCGGGGAGCTGTTTTTT. Translation gives CASSLEGGLAIITGELFF.

V and J are TRBV30 and TRBJ2-3; D might be TRBD2 (7 bases). Per the germline V gene, CDR1 is GTSNPN and CDR2 is SVGIG (reference sequence). The CDR3 is 14 amino acids. Trimming took off 0 bases at V and 4 bases at J, with 11 bases between the two ends. The CDR3 region is CAWSVGGEADTQYF. The CDR3 DNA reads TGTGCCTGGAGTGTAGGGGGGGAGGCAGATACGCAGTATTTT. Full variable domain (rest looked up from reference TRBV30 and TRBJ2-3): SQTIHQWPATLVQPVGSPLSLECTVEGTSNPNLYWYRQAAGRGLQLLFYSVGIGQISSEVPQNLSASRPQDRQFILSSKKLLLSDSGFYLCAWSVGGEADTQYFGPGTRLTVL.

The chain recombines TRBV2 with TRBJ2-2, with 10 bases that match TRBD1. V was pared by 5 bases and J by 7 bases, with 7 bases of the junction left unmatched. The CDR3 length is 15 residues. Germline V gives CDR1 SNHLY, CDR2 FYNNEI. The CDR3 DNA reads as TGTGCCAGCAGTACAAGACAGGGGGCAAACGGGGAGCTGTTTTTT. Translating it yields CASSTRQGANGELFF.

V is TRBV5-1 and J is TRBJ1-1; D remains unclear. Germline CDR1 SGHRS, CDR2 YFSETQ. The CDR3 contains 13 residues. The V gene lost 2 bases and the J gene lost 4 bases, with 9 bases spanning the gap. The CDR3: CASSFTGSTEAFF. DNA for the CDR3: TGCGCCAGCAGCTTCACCGGGAGCACTGAAGCTTTCTTT.

The chain carries TRBV24-1 and TRBJ1-2; TRBD1 agrees at 7 bases. The CDR3 extends over 14 amino acids. Per the germline V gene, CDR1 is KGHDR and CDR2 is SFDVKD. The ends lost 9 bases at V and 4 bases at J; junction bases unmatched: 10. The CDR3 DNA reads as TGTGCCACCGAATTTAGGGGGCGCTCCTATGGCTACACCTTC. It specifies CATEFRGRSYGYTF.

This rearrangement joins TRBV5-1 to TRBJ2-2, with TRBD1 matching 10 bases. The J segment lost 4 bases and the V segment lost 3 bases, leaving 3 bases of the junction unmatched. This CDR3 region has 15 residues. Germline V gives CDR1 SGHRS, CDR2 YFSETQ. CDR3 sequence: CASSWGQGITGELFF. The CDR3 coding sequence is TGCGCCAGCAGCTGGGGACAGGGGATCACCGGGGAGCTGTTTTTT.

This rearrangement joins TRBV15 to TRBJ1-2, with D perhaps matching TRBD1 (6 bases). Trimming removed 0 bases at V and 5 bases at J, with 13 bases between. There are 15 residues in the CDR3. The germline gives CDR1 LNHNV, CDR2 YYDKDF (reference sequence). The CDR3 loop is CATSRDRSGAYGYTF. In DNA, the CDR3 is TGTGCCACCAGCAGAGATCGGTCAGGGGCGTATGGCTACACCTTC.

The chain links TRBV27 to TRBJ1-1, with D perhaps TRBD1 (5 bases). The length of the CDR3 is 12 residues. Trimming took off 6 bases at V and 8 bases at J, with 13 bases between the two ends. The germline gives CDR1 MNHEY, CDR2 SMNVEV (reference sequence). The CDR3 sequence: CASSFQTGEAFF. The CDR3 nucleotides read TGTGCCAGCAGCTTTCAAACAGGAGAAGCTTTCTTT.

V gene TRBV7-9 combines with J gene TRBJ2-1; no firm D call. The V gene lost 6 bases and the J gene lost 8 bases, with 5 bases spanning the gap. CDR3 size: 10 residues. CDR1 and CDR2 (germline): SEHNR, FQNEAQ (reference sequence). The chain's CDR3 is CASSRDEQFF. CDR3 DNA: TGTGCCAGCAGTAGGGATGAGCAGTTCTTC.